The clone carrying this TCR beta chain has only one observation. What it recognizes is unknown. The record originates from a study of cytomegalovirus exposure and HLA in healthy donors. Study results and limitations: Rare TCR sequences predominated, though certain public TCRs were found in many donors. The study dropped some indistinguishable V segments, TRBV6-2 and TRBV6-3 among them. Donor immune exposure was known only as CMV serostatus. Highly shared sequence variants in one cluster were likely a sequencing artifact.

V lost 4 bases, J lost 1 base, and 3 bases stayed unmatched. Germline CDR1 and CDR2: SGHRS and YFSETQ. The CDR3 runs to 14 residues. PCR was performed using 60 Vbeta and 13 Jbeta primers. The table came from immunoSEQ multiplex PCR; TCRdb's copy has only in-frame clones and leaves some out. The sample has around 120,000 clones, about three quarters seen once. The TCR sequence derives from a woman between 40 and 55 years old in good health and CMV-seropositive. V gene TRBV5-1 combines with J gene TRBJ2-7, with 9 nucleotides matching TRBD2. The sample taken for sequencing was PBMCs. This CDR3 is CASSDTSGSYEQYF. In nucleotides, the CDR3 is TGCGCCAGCAGCGACACTAGCGGGTCCTACGAGCAGTACTTC.